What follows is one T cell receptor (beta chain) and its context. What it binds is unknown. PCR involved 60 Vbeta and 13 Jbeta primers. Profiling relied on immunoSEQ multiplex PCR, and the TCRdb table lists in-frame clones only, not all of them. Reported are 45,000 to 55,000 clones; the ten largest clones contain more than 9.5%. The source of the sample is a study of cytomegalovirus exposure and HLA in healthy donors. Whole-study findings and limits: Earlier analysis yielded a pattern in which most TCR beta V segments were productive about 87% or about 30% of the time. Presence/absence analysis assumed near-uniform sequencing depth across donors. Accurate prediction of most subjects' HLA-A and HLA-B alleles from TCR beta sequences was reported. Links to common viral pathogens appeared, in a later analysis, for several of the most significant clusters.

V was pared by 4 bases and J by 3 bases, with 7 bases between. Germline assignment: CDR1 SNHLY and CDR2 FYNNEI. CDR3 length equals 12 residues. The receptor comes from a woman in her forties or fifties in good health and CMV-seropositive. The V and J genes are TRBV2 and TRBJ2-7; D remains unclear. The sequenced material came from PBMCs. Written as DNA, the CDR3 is TGTGCCAGCAGTGGAACTTTCTACGAGCAGTACTTC. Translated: CASSGTFYEQYF. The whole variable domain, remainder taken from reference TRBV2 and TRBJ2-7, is EPEVTQTPSHQVTQMGQEVILRCVPISNHLYFYWYRQILGQKVEFLVSFYNNEISEKSEIFDDQFSVERPDGSNFTLKIRSTKLEDSAMYFCASSGTFYEQYFGPGTRLTVT.